Included here is one TCR beta chain sequence, with context. Its cognate antigen is unknown. A much larger clone lies one base from this, so it may be a read error. This sample stems from a study of CD8 T cells in ankylosing spondylitis. Points from the study as a whole: Several highly homologous variants made up a TCR beta motif that seemed to typify ankylosing spondylitis blood.

TCRdb analysed the 5' RACE reads with MiXCR anew, one entry per CDR3 protein. Of 100,000 to 150,000 distinct CDR3 sequences in the sample, 12% to 15% are singletons; the top ten hold about 3%. Deletions cut 3 bases from V and 3 bases from J, with 18 bases between. CDR1 is SGHRS and CDR2 is YFSETQ in the germline V gene. The CDR3 runs 16 residues. The J gene is TRBJ1-1, the V gene TRBV5-1; D may be TRBD1 (6 bases). The sample taken for sequencing was blood, either unsorted or a sorted T cell fraction (not recorded which). The receptor's source is a female donor with ankylosing spondylitis or in good health (not recorded which). The DNA of the CDR3 is TGCGCCAGCAGCTCCCGGACAGCGGGCGGGTACACTGAAGCTTTCTTT. It yields the protein CASSSRTAGGYTEAFF. Looking up the rest from reference TRBV5-1 and TRBJ1-1 gives the full variable domain: KAGVTQTPRYLIKTRGQQVTLSCSPISGHRSVSWYQQTPGQGLQFLFEYFSETQRNKGNFPGRFSGRQFSNSRSEMNVSTLELGDSALYLCASSSRTAGGYTEAFFGQGTRLTVV.